The 21 T cell receptor beta chains listed next were all sequenced from one sample in a study of blood T cell repertoires in COVID-19 (dated by TCRdb to about 2020). Library preparation was by the immunoSEQ multiplex PCR assay. Entries here come from immuneACCESS through TCRdb and include only in-frame sequences with V and J called. Some clones fail to appear in such tables; in the studies checked, an unresolved V gene covers under half of the shortfall, and the cause of the remainder is unknown. In this sample the table shows a few hundred thousand clones, around four fifths of which occur a single time. Approximately 4.3% of the sample is in the top ten clones. The sample taken for sequencing was PBMCs or T cells enriched from blood (not recorded which). Source of these receptors: a man aged 30 to 45 with acute COVID-19.

This chain joins TRBV25-1 and TRBJ1-2; no clear D. The V and J ends lost 4 bases and 0 bases respectively, with 6 bases between them. Germline V gene lookup returns CDR1 MGHDK and CDR2 SYGVNS. This CDR3 spans 13 amino acids. DNA of the CDR3: TGTGCCAGCAGTGTTCGGTCTAACTATGGCTACACCTTC. Translated: CASSVRSNYGYTF.

V usage is TRBV6-5 and J usage is TRBJ2-2, with 8 bases lining up with TRBD1. The CDR3 sequence is 14 residues long. The J segment lost 9 bases and the V segment lost 0 bases, leaving 3 bases of the junction unmatched. Germline V gives CDR1 MNHEY, CDR2 SVGAGI. CDR3 in amino acids: CASSYSTGVRELFF. The CDR3, as DNA: TGTGCCAGCAGTTACTCGACAGGGGTTAGGGAGCTGTTTTTT.

This clone appeared a few times. The rearrangement joins TRBV10-3 to TRBJ1-2; TRBD1 is a possible D gene (6 bases). Trimming removed 2 bases at V and 7 bases at J, with 8 bases between. Germline V gene data show CDR1 as ENHRY and CDR2 as SYGVKD. This CDR3 has 12 amino acids. CDR3: CAISEGGAGYTF. The CDR3 coding sequence is TGTGCCATCAGTGAGGGGGGCGCTGGCTACACCTTC.

The chain joins TRBV5-6 to TRBJ1-3; D may be TRBD1 (6 bases). The germline V gene encodes CDR1 SGHDT and CDR2 YYEEEE. Trimming shortened V by 4 bases and J by 0 bases, and 14 bases separated the two germline ends. The CDR3 runs to 16 residues. DNA of the CDR3: TGTGCCAGCAGCCTGGGGGCAGGGCTCTCTGGAAACACCATATATTTT. This encodes CASSLGAGLSGNTIYF.

This rearrangement joins TRBV19 to TRBJ1-1; D might be TRBD1 (6 bases). Germline CDR1 is LNHDA and CDR2 is SQIVND (reference sequence). The V and J ends lost 6 bases and 1 base respectively, with 15 bases between them. The CDR3 is 15 amino acids. The CDR3 here is CASSPPGHQNTEAFF. For the CDR3, the DNA is TGTGCCAGTAGCCCTCCGGGACACCAGAACACTGAAGCTTTCTTT.

V and J are TRBV5-1 and TRBJ1-4; D unresolved. V lost 4 bases to trimming and J lost 4 bases, with 14 bases between them. Germline V lookup: CDR1 SGHRS, CDR2 YFSETQ. This CDR3 spans 15 amino acids. CDR3 loop: CASSLTPGVNEKLFF. CDR3 nucleotides: TGCGCCAGCAGCCTCACCCCAGGCGTTAATGAAAAACTGTTTTTT.

The V call is TRBV27, the J call TRBJ2-1, with a weak D call TRBD1 (6 bases). The CDR3 is 16 residues long. The germline V gene encodes CDR1 MNHEY and CDR2 SMNVEV (reference sequence). V dropped 8 bases and J dropped 0 bases, with 17 bases sitting between them. The chain's CDR3 is CASRRERGSSYNEQFF. In DNA form, the CDR3 reads TGTGCCAGCCGAAGGGAGAGGGGGAGCTCCTACAATGAGCAGTTCTTC.

This chain joins TRBV28 and TRBJ1-6, with 8 nucleotides matching TRBD1. Germline assignment: CDR1 MDHEN and CDR2 SYDVKM. V lost 4 bases, J lost 8 bases, and 4 bases stayed unmatched. This CDR3 has 14 residues. CDR3 sequence (DNA): TGTGCCAGCAGTTCAGGGGGCTCGGATTCACCCCTCCACTTT. It yields the protein CASSSGGSDSPLHF.

The genes are TRBV6-4 and TRBJ1-1; TRBD1 aligns across 7 bases. The V and J ends lost 6 bases and 0 bases, in that order; junction bases with no gene match: 4. Germline-derived CDR1 and CDR2 are MRHNA and SNTAGT. The CDR3 is 14 residues long. CDR3 in amino acids: CASRGTDMNTEAFF. The CDR3 DNA sequence: TGTGCCAGCAGGGGGACAGACATGAACACTGAAGCTTTCTTT.

Turning to this clone: The sample has other DNA sequences that encode this CDR3 too. The chain couples TRBV18 to TRBJ1-5, with TRBD1 matching over 7 bases. Germline loops: CDR1 KGHSH, CDR2 LQKENI. With V trimmed by 5 bases and J by 3 bases, 4 bases remained unmatched. This CDR3 comprises 14 residues. DNA for the CDR3: TGTGCCAGCTCATTGACAGGGAACAATCAGCCCCAGCATTTT. Translation: CASSLTGNNQPQHF.

The rearrangement joins TRBV28 to TRBJ2-1; 11 positions match TRBD2. Germline trimming cut 6 bases from V and 7 bases from J; bases unmatched to any gene: 14. Germline-derived CDR1 and CDR2 are MDHEN and SYDVKM. This CDR3 spans 17 amino acids. CDR3 in DNA: TGTGCCAGCAGCCCCACAGGACTAGCGGGTTATTTGAATGAGCAGTTCTTC. It is translated as CASSPTGLAGYLNEQFF.

The chain uses TRBV7-6 and TRBJ2-3; D is ambiguous. Germline-derived CDR1 and CDR2 are SGHVS and FNYEAQ. V shed 6 bases and J shed 4 bases, with 11 bases lying between them. The CDR3 loop spans 13 amino acids. The CDR3 nucleotides read TGTGCCAGCAGTCTATACCGGGCAGATACGCAGTATTTT. Protein sequence: CASSLYRADTQYF.

This clone showed up just once. One end of the junction is discordant with germline, which a read error may explain. The CDR3 nucleotides read TGTGCCAGCACAGGGGTAATGAACACTGAAGCTTTCTTT. This codes for CASTGVMNTEAFF. This chain connects TRBV5-1 to TRBJ1-1; 7 bases are shared with TRBD1. This CDR3 comprises 13 residues. Germline V lookup: CDR1 SGHRS, CDR2 YFSETQ.

In the case of this clone: A much more abundant neighbour one base away suggests this may be a read error. Other DNA sequences in this specimen translate into the identical CDR3. The chain is built from TRBV6-4 and TRBJ2-3; the match to TRBD2 covers 11 bases. The CDR3 has 15 amino acids. Germline V gene data show CDR1 as MRHNA and CDR2 as SNTAGT. V shed 0 bases, J shed 6 bases, and the junction held 2 bases outside the gene matches. The CDR3 nucleotides read TGTGCCAGCAGTGACTCTAGCGGGGGGGCGGATACGCAGTATTTT. Translation gives CASSDSSGGADTQYF.

The chain combines TRBV28 with TRBJ2-7, with D possibly TRBD2 on 6 matching bases. The V gene lost 3 bases and the J gene lost 6 bases, with 9 bases spanning the gap. The length of the CDR3 is 12 residues. Germline CDR1 is MDHEN and CDR2 is SYDVKM. DNA for the CDR3: TGTGCCAGCAGTTTCGGGGGTCGCGAGCAGTACGTC. It yields the protein CASSFGGREQYV.

J is TRBJ2-1 and V is TRBV10-3; 10 nucleotides align to TRBD2. Germline-derived CDR1 and CDR2 are ENHRY and SYGVKD. V lost 6 bases to trimming and J lost 4 bases; unmatched junction nucleotides: 3. The CDR3 is 14 residues long. CDR3 in DNA: TGTGCCATCAGGGCTAGCGGGAGTTACAATGAGCAGTTCTTC. Translation: CAIRASGSYNEQFF.

The chain is built from TRBV24-1 and TRBJ2-1; D perhaps matches TRBD1 (5 bases). V shed 4 bases and J shed 7 bases, with 19 bases lying between them. The CDR3 sequence is 16 residues long. CDR1 and CDR2 (germline): KGHDR, SFDVKD. The CDR3 DNA reads as TGTGCCACCAGTGACCCTAATGTGAAGGGGTCTAATGAGCAGTTCTTC. It specifies CATSDPNVKGSNEQFF.

This sequence joins TRBV5-4 and TRBJ2-5; weak D call: TRBD1 (6 bases). CDR3 length equals 13 residues. V dropped 7 bases and J dropped 1 base, with 11 bases sitting between them. Germline assignment: CDR1 SGHNT and CDR2 YYREEE (reference sequence). The CDR3 DNA reads TGTGCCAGCGGAAAGGACAGCCAAGAGACCCAGTACTTC. This translates into CASGKDSQETQYF.

The chain carries TRBV21-1 and TRBJ1-1; the table's D call TRBD1 went unverified against the DNA. TRBV21-1 corresponds to a pseudogene. The length of the CDR3 is 14 residues. CDR3 in amino acids: CASSKGHPNTEAFF. The CDR3 region has the DNA TGTGCCAGCAGCAAGGGACATCCTAACACTGAAGCTTTCTTT.

V usage is TRBV11-2 and J usage is TRBJ1-5, with D perhaps TRBD1 (5 bases). The germline CDR1 and CDR2 sequences are SGHAT and FQNNGV. The CDR3 spans 15 residues. V was shortened by 1 base and J by 1 base, with 8 bases between the two germline ends. CDR3 amino acids: CASSLGGRSNQPQHF. In nucleotides, the CDR3 is TGTGCCAGCAGCTTAGGGGGGAGGAGCAATCAGCCCCAGCATTTT.

The chain uses TRBV11-2 and TRBJ2-7, with 10 bases fitting TRBD2. V lost 4 bases to trimming and J lost 4 bases; unmatched junction nucleotides: 4. The CDR3 is made up of 14 amino acids. In germline, CDR1 is SGHAT, CDR2 FQNNGV. The CDR3 nucleotides read TGTGCCAGCAGCTCAGGACTAGCGGAATACGAGCAGTACGTC. This encodes CASSSGLAEYEQYV.